Shown below are 4 T cell receptor beta chains from a single sample sequenced in a study of Graves' ophthalmopathy and Graves' hyperthyroidism. Amplified material comprised TCR beta CDR3 regions derived from RNA transcripts. First-round RT-PCR used HTBI primers; second-round multiplex PCR followed. TCRdb ran MiXCR on the multiplex PCR reads and lists one entry per CDR3 protein. The sample holds around 670,000 distinct CDR3 sequences, roughly two fifths seen once. The source material was peripheral blood. The receptor set was obtained from an adult man with Graves' ophthalmopathy.

The V call is TRBV7-9, the J call TRBJ1-2; D gene ambiguous. The CDR3 spans 14 residues. Trimming removed 1 base from V and 7 bases from J, with 13 bases in between. From germline, CDR1 is SEHNR and CDR2 FQNEAQ (reference sequence). The CDR3 DNA reads TGTGCCAGCAGCTTAGACCCCGACATGGCTGGCTACACCTTC. Protein sequence: CASSLDPDMAGYTF.

CDR3: CSVSREETQYF. CDR3 DNA: TGCAGCGTGTCCCGGGAAGAGACCCAGTACTTC. J is TRBJ2-5 and V is TRBV29-1; D unclear. The V end was cut by 6 bases, the J end by 3 bases, with 8 bases between. Per the germline V gene, CDR1 is SQVTM and CDR2 is ANQGSEA. The CDR3 is 11 residues long.

Comment on this clonotype: Germline and junction disagree at one end, which may indicate a read error. The V call is TRBV15, the J call TRBJ2-5; 7 nucleotides align to TRBD2. Germline CDR1 and CDR2: LNHNV and YYDKDF (reference sequence). CDR3 length equals 16 residues. CDR3 DNA: TGTGCCACCGGCAGAGATACGTCGGGGGGAGGAGTGGCCCAGTACTTC. As protein: CATGRDTSGGGVAQYF.

The chain couples TRBV4-1 to TRBJ2-7, with 8 bases matching TRBD2. The trim removed 5 bases at V and 4 bases at J, leaving 4 bases unmatched. CDR1 and CDR2 from the germline V gene are MGHRA and YSYEKL. CDR3 length equals 13 residues. DNA of the CDR3: TGCGCCAGCAGCGCAATAGCGGGGTACGAGCAGTACTTC. It codes for CASSAIAGYEQYF.